The 27 T cell receptor beta chains below all came from one sample that was sequenced in a study of T cell changes during pregnancy in multiple sclerosis. Sequenced by immunoSEQ multiplex PCR; TCRdb stores in-frame clones only, minus some. This sample yields about 51,000 clones, of which 93% are seen a single time; around 1.9% belongs to the top ten. The sequencing used peripheral blood, collected in the second trimester of pregnancy. These receptors were obtained from a female donor with multiple sclerosis, enrolled in a pregnancy study.

This chain links TRBV10-3 with TRBJ1-5, with 12 positions matching TRBD1. This CDR3 is built from 15 residues. V lost 6 bases, J lost 6 bases, and 6 bases stayed unmatched. In germline, CDR1 is ENHRY, CDR2 SYGVKD. CDR3 region: CAIRGQGARGQPQHF. The CDR3 nucleotides are TGTGCCATCAGGGGACAGGGGGCGCGAGGTCAGCCCCAGCATTTT.

This clone came up a few times. This chain links TRBV11-1 with TRBJ2-5; TRBD2 aligns across 14 bases. V was pared by 5 bases and J by 5 bases, with 10 bases of the junction left unmatched. Germline values: CDR1 SGHAT, CDR2 FQDESV (reference sequence). The CDR3 runs to 17 residues. The CDR3 DNA sequence: TGTGCCAGCAGCCGAACCGGGACTAGCGGGAGTCGGGAGACCCAGTACTTC. Translation: CASSRTGTSGSRETQYF.

V is TRBV7-2 and J is TRBJ2-5; 8 nucleotides agree with TRBD2. Germline lookup yields CDR1 SGHTA and CDR2 FQGNSA. The CDR3 totals 13 residues. V was clipped by 3 bases and J by 5 bases; unmatched bases: 2. CDR3 region: CASSFSGTETQYF. The CDR3, as DNA: TGTGCCAGCAGCTTTAGCGGGACGGAGACCCAGTACTTC.

The rearrangement links TRBV6-6 to TRBJ1-2; TRBD1 agrees at 12 bases. CDR1 and CDR2 (germline): MNHNY, SVGAGI (reference sequence). V shed 6 bases and J 10 bases; nucleotides not matched to a gene: 9. The CDR3 consists of 14 residues. The DNA of the CDR3 is TGTGCCAGCAGCGGGACAGGGGGCGGAAACCCCTACACCTTC. Amino acid sequence: CASSGTGGGNPYTF.

The chain carries TRBV2 and TRBJ1-5; TRBD1 is a possible D gene (6 bases). The CDR3 runs to 16 residues. Per germline, CDR1 SNHLY and CDR2 FYNNEI. Trimming took off 1 base at V and 3 bases at J, with 13 bases between the two ends. The DNA of the CDR3 is TGTGCCAGCAGTGAAGGTTTACAGGGAAACAATCAGCCCCAGCATTTT. The encoded protein is CASSEGLQGNNQPQHF.

Only one count was recorded for this clone. J is TRBJ2-1 and V is TRBV7-2; D perhaps matches TRBD1 (6 bases). Germline CDR1 is SGHTA and CDR2 is FQGNSA. V lost 2 bases, J lost 4 bases, and 15 bases lay in between. CDR3 length: 16 amino acids. CDR3 nucleotide sequence: TGTGCCAGCAGCTTAAGGCCCGGGACACTATACAATGAGCAGTTCTTC. Protein product: CASSLRPGTLYNEQFF.

The V call is TRBV14, the J call TRBJ2-2; tentatively, D is TRBD1 (6 bases). CDR3 length: 18 amino acids. V was trimmed by 4 bases and J by 6 bases, leaving 24 bases between them. The germline V gene encodes CDR1 SGHDN and CDR2 FVKESK. The CDR3, as DNA: TGTGCCAGCAGCCTACTGGGAAGGGGGTTCAAAAACGCCGGGGAGCTGTTTTTT. This translates into CASSLLGRGFKNAGELFF.

V is TRBV7-8 and J is TRBJ2-3; D is unclear. CDR1 SGHVS and CDR2 FQNEAQ come from the germline V gene. This CDR3 is 12 amino acids long. The germline V and J ends were trimmed by 7 bases and 8 bases, with 13 bases remaining between them. In nucleotides, the CDR3 is TGTGCCAGCACCCTAGAGATGGGTACGCAGTATTTT. Protein product: CASTLEMGTQYF.

The gene calls are TRBV4-2 and TRBJ2-1; maybe TRBD2 (6 bases). Germline V CDR1 and CDR2: LGHNA, YNFKEQ. The CDR3 runs 15 residues. Trimming cost V 3 bases and J 8 bases, with 17 bases left between them. The CDR3 DNA reads as TGTGCCAGCAGCCACCTAGCGCCCGGGACGTATGAGCAGTTCTTC. Its protein product is CASSHLAPGTYEQFF.

This clone was seen ten or more times. The rearrangement links TRBV6-4 to TRBJ2-3; 9 nucleotides agree with TRBD2. From germline, CDR1 is MRHNA and CDR2 SNTAGT. V gave up 3 bases and J gave up 4 bases; unmatched junction bases: 5. The CDR3 has 15 residues. The CDR3 loop reads CASSEGAGGSDTQYF. In nucleotides, the CDR3 is TGTGCCAGCAGTGAGGGAGCGGGAGGCTCAGATACGCAGTATTTT.

This clone was detected only a few times. This chain joins TRBV28 and TRBJ2-2; 9 nucleotides align to TRBD2. V trimming: 4 bases; J trimming: 1 base; junction bases outside the gene matches: 7. The V gene's germline CDR1 is MDHEN and CDR2 SYDVKM. CDR3 length equals 17 residues. CDR3 DNA sequence: TGTGCCAGCAGTTCCACGACTAGCGGACTGAACACCGGGGAGCTGTTTTTT. Translation: CASSSTTSGLNTGELFF.

The V call is TRBV11-1, the J call TRBJ2-7; 7 bases line up with TRBD2. Germline V lookup: CDR1 SGHAT, CDR2 FQDESV (reference sequence). After removal of 3 bases from V and 3 bases from J, the junction contained 2 bases not matched to a gene. The CDR3 has 13 amino acids. The CDR3 sequence is CASSLTGGYEQYF. For the CDR3, the DNA is TGTGCCAGCAGCTTGACGGGAGGCTACGAGCAGTACTTC.

This sequence joins TRBV13 and TRBJ2-3, with TRBD2 matching 8 bases. This CDR3 is 17 amino acids long. CDR1 and CDR2 (germline): PRHDT, FYEKMQ (reference sequence). J lost 6 bases, V lost 5 bases, and 16 bases had no gene match. CDR3 coding DNA: TGTGCCAGCAGCCAACGCCTCACTAGCGGACCTGCGGATACGCAGTATTTT. It translates to CASSQRLTSGPADTQYF.

This clone was counted once. This chain links TRBV7-3 with TRBJ1-1; D gene unclear. This CDR3 comprises 13 residues. V lost 5 bases to trimming and J lost 1 base, with 8 bases between them. The germline CDR1 and CDR2 sequences are SGHTA and FQGTGA. The CDR3 DNA reads as TGTGCCAGCAGCGAGGGAGGGAACACTGAAGCTTTCTTT. Protein sequence: CASSEGGNTEAFF.

The rearrangement joins TRBV4-3 to TRBJ1-2, with D unresolved. V shed 0 bases and J shed 4 bases, with 12 bases lying between them. The germline V gene has CDR1 LGHNA and CDR2 YSLEER. CDR3 length: 15 residues. This CDR3 reads CASSQEREIGYGYTF. CDR3 coding DNA: TGCGCCAGCAGCCAAGAGAGGGAAATCGGCTATGGCTACACCTTC.

The chain joins TRBV9 to TRBJ1-4; 7 bases fit TRBD1. Losses at the gene ends were 1 base for V and 3 bases for J; bases not matched to a gene: 0. The CDR3 totals 14 residues. Germline CDR1 reads SGDLS; CDR2 reads YYNGEE. The CDR3 reads CASSVQGANEKLFF. The CDR3 DNA is TGTGCCAGCAGCGTACAGGGGGCTAATGAAAAACTGTTTTTT. Looking up the rest from reference TRBV9 and TRBJ1-4 gives the full variable domain: DSGVTQTPKHLITATGQRVTLRCSPRSGDLSVYWYQQSLDQGLQFLIQYYNGEERAKGNILERFSAQQFPDLHSELNLSSLELGDSALYFCASSVQGANEKLFFGSGTQLSVL.

This clone was detected once. The CDR3: CASSRTGGITGELFF. The CDR3 region has the DNA TGTGCCAGCTCCCGGACAGGGGGCATCACCGGGGAGCTGTTTTTT. The J gene is TRBJ2-2, the V gene TRBV18; 11 bases are a match to TRBD1. The CDR3 is made up of 15 amino acids. Germline lookup yields CDR1 KGHSH and CDR2 LQKENI. V was clipped by 6 bases and J by 4 bases; unmatched bases: 4.

The chain employs TRBV9 and TRBJ2-7; D is undetermined. The germline V and J ends were trimmed by 0 bases and 2 bases, with 9 bases remaining between them. CDR1 is SGDLS and CDR2 is YYNGEE in the germline V gene. The CDR3 length is 14 residues. The CDR3 DNA sequence: TGTGCCAGCAGCGTAGTTGACGGAGCCTACGAGCAGTACTTC. Translation gives CASSVVDGAYEQYF.

The J gene is TRBJ2-3, the V gene TRBV5-1; D is unresolved. There are 14 residues in the CDR3. Trimming shortened V by 4 bases and J by 6 bases, and 15 bases separated the two germline ends. Germline V gene data show CDR1 as SGHRS and CDR2 as YFSETQ. CDR3 region: CASSDTIPWDTQYF. The CDR3 DNA reads as TGCGCCAGCAGCGATACTATCCCGTGGGATACGCAGTATTTT.

This sequence joins TRBV19 and TRBJ2-3; possibly TRBD2 for D (5 bases). V lost 3 bases and J 3 bases, leaving 10 bases between the germline ends. The CDR3 covers 14 residues. Looked up from germline, CDR1 is LNHDA and CDR2 is SQIVND (reference sequence). The CDR3 protein is CASSILLATDTQYF. The CDR3 nucleotides are TGTGCCAGTAGTATTCTGCTAGCAACAGATACGCAGTATTTT.

The CDR3 sequence is CASSQAGATDTQYF. The CDR3, as DNA: TGTGCCAGCAGCCAAGCGGGAGCTACAGATACGCAGTATTTT. The V and J genes are TRBV4-2 and TRBJ2-3; a weak D match, TRBD2 (6 bases). Germline V CDR1 and CDR2: LGHNA, YNFKEQ. The CDR3 is made up of 14 amino acids. Trimming removed 1 base from V and 3 bases from J, with 8 bases in between.

The genes are TRBV6-6 and TRBJ2-7, with unresolved D. Between the trimmed V and J ends, which lost 3 bases and 7 bases, there was a span of 7 bases. This CDR3 is 11 amino acids long. Looked up from germline, CDR1 is MNHNY and CDR2 is SVGAGI (reference sequence). CDR3 in DNA: TGTGCCAGCAGTTATCAGGAAGAGCAGTACTTC. Its protein is CASSYQEEQYF.

Only one count was recorded for this clone. The chain recombines TRBV5-1 with TRBJ1-1, with no clear D. The CDR3 consists of 12 residues. Between the trimmed V and J ends, which lost 4 bases and 1 base, there was a span of 5 bases. CDR1 and CDR2 (germline): SGHRS, YFSETQ. This CDR3 reads CASSPGNTEAFF. CDR3 coding DNA: TGCGCCAGCAGCCCGGGGAACACTGAAGCTTTCTTT.

V is TRBV4-3 and J is TRBJ2-3; the D is unclear. V lost 0 bases and J 0 bases, leaving 13 bases between the germline ends. The germline V gene encodes CDR1 LGHNA and CDR2 YSLEER. The length of the CDR3 is 17 residues. CDR3 sequence (DNA): TGCGCCAGCAGCCAAGATACGAGAGGTGGAAGCACAGATACGCAGTATTTT. Protein product: CASSQDTRGGSTDTQYF.

V gene TRBV27 combines with J gene TRBJ2-3, with 12 bases that match TRBD2. The J segment lost 6 bases and the V segment lost 5 bases, leaving 6 bases of the junction unmatched. The CDR3 runs 15 residues. Germline CDR1 reads MNHEY; CDR2 reads SMNVEV (reference sequence). Here the CDR3 DNA reads TGTGCCAGCAGTATCGGACTAGCGGGGAGGGATACGCAGTATTTT. It translates to CASSIGLAGRDTQYF.

In DNA form, the CDR3 reads TGTGCCAGCAGTTTATCGCCAGGGTTGGTCACTGAAGCTTTCTTT. This encodes CASSLSPGLVTEAFF. The chain recombines TRBV27 with TRBJ1-1; D perhaps matches TRBD1 (5 bases). Germline assignment: CDR1 MNHEY and CDR2 SMNVEV (reference sequence). The V gene lost 0 bases and the J gene lost 4 bases, with 12 bases spanning the gap. This CDR3 spans 15 amino acids.

About this clone itself: Mismatch with germline at one junction end may stem from a read error. The chain couples TRBV7-7 to TRBJ2-1; possible D gene TRBD2, 5 bases. Germline values: CDR1 SSHAT, CDR2 FNYEAQ (reference sequence). This CDR3 contains 14 residues. The CDR3 sequence is CASSRRLASEEQFF. The CDR3 nucleotides read TGTGCTAGCAGCCGACGTCTAGCATCAGAGGAGCAGTTCTTC. Based on the CDR3 plus reference TRBV7-7 and TRBJ2-1, the full variable domain is GAGVSQSPRYKVTKRGQDVTLRCDPISSHATLYWYQQALGQGPEFLTYFNYEAQPDKSGLPSDRFSAERPEGSISTLTIQRTEQRDSAMYRCASSRRLASEEQFFGPGTRLTVL.